A selection of T cell receptor beta chains follows, all from one sample in a study of cytomegalovirus exposure and HLA in healthy donors. Profiling relied on immunoSEQ multiplex PCR, and the TCRdb table lists in-frame clones only, not all of them. The repertoire includes over 200,000 clones, roughly 84% of them detected once, and 1.5% to 2.5% sits in the top ten. Material: PBMCs. The source is a woman aged 18-29 years in good health and CMV-seropositive. Both conserved end residues are part of each CDR3. The D gene is left open where the match is weak. Clone size is not always given. Where it is, it says once, few, many or a class for expanded clones.

few,TRBJ1-1,TRBD1,TRBV7-9,TGTGCCAGCAGCTGGGGACAGGGGTTGAACACTGAAGCTTTCTTT,CASSWGQGLNTEAFF
.,TRBJ2-7,.,TRBV19,TGTGCCAGTAGTACGAGGTACAGGGAGAGGCCCTACGAGCAGTACTTC,CASSTRYRERPYEQYF
once,TRBJ1-4,.,TRBV7-2,TGTGCCAGCACCTCAGGGATGGGTGAAAAACTGTTTTTT,CASTSGMGEKLFF
.,TRBJ2-1,.,TRBV9,TGTGCCAGCAGCGTAGGGTTTAGCCGGAGTTCAAATGAGCAGTTCTTC,CASSVGFSRSSNEQFF
.,TRBJ2-3,.,TRBV19,TGTGCCAGTAGTTCACAGGGAACAGATACGCAGTATTTT,CASSSQGTDTQYF
once,TRBJ2-3,.,TRBV11-2,TGTGCCAGCAGCTTAGATGTCCGGGAGCCCACAGATACGCAGTATTTT,CASSLDVREPTDTQYF
.,TRBJ1-1,.,TRBV27,TGTGCCAGCAGTTTACGAGGAGGGAGCGCAGGTCGGAACACTGAAGCTTTCTTT,CASSLRGGSAGRNTEAFF
.,TRBJ2-5,.,TRBV9,TGTGCCAGCACCCAAGGGGGGGGAAGGGTCGAGACCCAGTACTTC,CASTQGGGRVETQYF
.,TRBJ1-3,.,TRBV28,TGTGCCAGCAGTCCCCCGACTCTTTACTCTGGAAACACCATATATTTT,CASSPPTLYSGNTIYF
.,TRBJ2-7,TRBD1,TRBV7-8,TGTGCCAGCAGCTTAGTATCAGGGGGTACCTACGAGCAGTACTTC,CASSLVSGGTYEQYF